This TCR beta chain was captured in a study of T-cell reconstitution after alpha-beta-depleted transplantation in children. General study findings and limits: At the one-year point after transplant, T-cell counts and TCRbeta diversity were found to come mostly from T cells that had been newly produced. Diversity of TCRbeta at day 60 was high in some patients, arising from surviving recipient T cells and thymic progenitors. Two months or so post-transplant, alpha-beta T cells reportedly derived from several hundred expanded graft clones.

The TCRbeta library incorporated unique molecular identifiers. TCRdb re-analysed the PCR reads in MiXCR, keeping a single row per CDR3 protein. The sample shows around 450,000 distinct CDR3 sequences, roughly 44% of them seen only once. The table lists this clonotype with a few counts. Its antigen is currently unknown. Sequences were derived from PBMCs, sampled before TCRalphabeta/CD19-depleted stem cell transplant. The sequence was obtained from a girl aged 2 to 10 with aplastic anemia, due to receive a stem cell transplant.

Here the CDR3 reads CASSLGSGKGYTF. CDR3 coding DNA: TGCGCCAGCAGCTTGGGGTCAGGGAAGGGCTACACCTTC. V is TRBV5-1 and J is TRBJ1-2; D is perhaps TRBD1 (5 bases). Germline V CDR1 and CDR2: SGHRS, YFSETQ. V dropped 0 bases and J dropped 8 bases, with 11 bases sitting between them. This CDR3 has 13 residues.